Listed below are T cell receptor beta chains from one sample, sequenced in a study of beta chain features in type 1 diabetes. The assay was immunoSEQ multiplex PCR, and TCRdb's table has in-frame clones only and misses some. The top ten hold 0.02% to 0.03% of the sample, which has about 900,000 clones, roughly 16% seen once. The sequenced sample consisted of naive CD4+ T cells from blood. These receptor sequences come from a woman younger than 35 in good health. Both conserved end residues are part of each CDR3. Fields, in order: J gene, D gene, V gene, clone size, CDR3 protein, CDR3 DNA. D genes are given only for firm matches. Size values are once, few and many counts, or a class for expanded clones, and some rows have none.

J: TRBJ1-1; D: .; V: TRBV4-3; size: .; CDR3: CASSQVSGSGEAFF; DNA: TGCGCCAGCAGCCAAGTCTCCGGGAGTGGTGAAGCTTTCTTT
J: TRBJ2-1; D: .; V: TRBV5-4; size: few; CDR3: CASSLYADYKYNEQFF; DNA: TGTGCCAGCAGCTTATACGCCGACTATAAATACAATGAGCAGTTCTTC
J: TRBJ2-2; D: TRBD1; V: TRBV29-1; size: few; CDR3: CSVGTGFTGELFF; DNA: TGCAGCGTCGGGACAGGGTTCACCGGGGAGCTGTTTTTT
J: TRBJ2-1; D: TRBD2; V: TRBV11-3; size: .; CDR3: CASSLGLAGSREQFF; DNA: TGTGCCAGCAGCTTAGGGCTAGCGGGAAGCCGGGAGCAGTTCTTC
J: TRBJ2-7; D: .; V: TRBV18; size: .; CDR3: CASSPYQNSYEQYF; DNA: TGTGCCAGCTCACCCTACCAGAACTCCTACGAGCAGTACTTC
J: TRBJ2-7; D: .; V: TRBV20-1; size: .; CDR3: CSASSRYEQYF; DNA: TGCAGTGCTAGCTCGCGTTACGAGCAGTACTTC
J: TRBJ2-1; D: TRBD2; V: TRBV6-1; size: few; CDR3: CASSLAGGPDEQFF; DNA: TGTGCCAGCAGTCTAGCGGGAGGGCCCGATGAGCAGTTCTTC
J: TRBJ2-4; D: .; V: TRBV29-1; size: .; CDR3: CSVDGGKNIQYF; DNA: TGCAGCGTTGATGGGGGTAAAAACATTCAGTACTTC
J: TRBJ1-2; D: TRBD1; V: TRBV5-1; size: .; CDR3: CASSEQGSYGYTF; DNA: TGCGCCAGCTCGGAACAGGGGAGTTATGGCTACACCTTC
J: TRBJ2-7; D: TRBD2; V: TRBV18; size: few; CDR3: CASSPGLALDSYEQYF; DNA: TGTGCCAGCTCACCGGGACTAGCTCTGGATTCCTACGAGCAGTACTTC
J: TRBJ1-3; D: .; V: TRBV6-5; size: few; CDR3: CASSATGLSGNTIYF; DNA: TGTGCCAGCAGTGCGACAGGACTCTCTGGAAACACCATATATTTT
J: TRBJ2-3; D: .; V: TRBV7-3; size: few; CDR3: CASSPAGTPRPQYF; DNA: TGTGCCAGCAGCCCAGCGGGTACCCCCCGCCCGCAGTATTTT
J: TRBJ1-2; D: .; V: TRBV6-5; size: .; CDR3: CASSLYGYTF; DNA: TGTGCCAGCAGTCTCTATGGCTACACCTTC
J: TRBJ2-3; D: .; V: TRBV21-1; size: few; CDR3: CASSKGCAKPGGTDTQYF; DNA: TGTGCCAGCAGCAAAGGGTGCGCCAAACCTGGTGGCACAGATACGCAGTATTTT
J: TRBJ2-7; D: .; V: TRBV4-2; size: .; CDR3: CASSQDMGNSYEQYF; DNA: TGTGCCAGCAGCCAAGATATGGGGAACTCCTACGAGCAGTACTTC
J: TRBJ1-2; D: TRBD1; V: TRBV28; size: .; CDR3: CASSLRGRPPYGYTF; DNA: TGTGCCAGCAGCCTCAGGGGGCGCCCCCCCTATGGCTACACCTTC
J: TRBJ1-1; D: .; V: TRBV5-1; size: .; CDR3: CASSLGGAGLGTEAFF; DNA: TGCGCCAGCAGCTTGGGAGGGGCAGGGTTGGGCACTGAAGCTTTCTTT
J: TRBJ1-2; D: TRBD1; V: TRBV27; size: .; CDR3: CASSRDRAREGYTF; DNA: TGTGCCAGCAGCCGAGACAGGGCCCGGGAGGGCTACACCTTC
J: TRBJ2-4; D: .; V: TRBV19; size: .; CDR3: CASSMVATVAKNIQYF; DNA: TGTGCCAGTAGTATGGTTGCGACAGTAGCCAAAAACATTCAGTACTTC
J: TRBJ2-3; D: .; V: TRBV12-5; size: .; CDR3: CASGTTDTQYF; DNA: TGTGCTAGTGGTACGACAGATACGCAGTATTTT
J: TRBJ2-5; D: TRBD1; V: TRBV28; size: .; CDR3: CASSTGGQGVIETQYF; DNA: TGTGCCAGCAGTACCGGGGGACAGGGAGTAATCGAGACCCAGTACTTC
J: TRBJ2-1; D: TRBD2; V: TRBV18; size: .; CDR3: CASSPNSGSGSYNEQFF; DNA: TGTGCCAGCTCACCAAATAGCGGGAGCGGCTCCTACAATGAGCAGTTCTTC
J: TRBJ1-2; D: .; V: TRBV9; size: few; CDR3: CASSVVLGYGYTF; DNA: TGTGCCAGCAGCGTAGTTCTCGGGTATGGCTACACCTTC
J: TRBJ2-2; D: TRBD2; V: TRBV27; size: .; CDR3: CASSPYRLAGGKTAGELFF; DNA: TGTGCCAGCAGTCCTTATAGGCTAGCGGGAGGTAAAACCGCCGGGGAGCTGTTTTTT
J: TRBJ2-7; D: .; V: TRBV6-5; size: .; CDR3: CASSPNPPRDYEQYF; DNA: TGTGCCAGCAGTCCCAACCCACCCAGGGACTACGAGCAGTACTTC
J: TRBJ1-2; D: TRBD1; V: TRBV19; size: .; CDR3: CASSTGYPMGGYTF; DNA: TGTGCCAGTTCGACAGGGTACCCCATGGGAGGCTACACCTTC
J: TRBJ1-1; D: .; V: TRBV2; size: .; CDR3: CASRVGGEAFF; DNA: TGTGCCAGCAGAGTGGGAGGTGAAGCTTTCTTT
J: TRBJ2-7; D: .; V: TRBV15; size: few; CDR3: CATSRAPKVQYEQYF; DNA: TGTGCCACCAGCAGAGCCCCGAAGGTCCAGTACGAGCAGTACTTC
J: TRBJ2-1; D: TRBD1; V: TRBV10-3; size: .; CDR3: CAISRQGLSYNEQFF; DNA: TGTGCCATCAGTAGACAGGGCTTATCCTACAATGAGCAGTTCTTC
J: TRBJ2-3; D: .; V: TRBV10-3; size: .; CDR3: CAISDYPSTDTQYF; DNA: TGTGCCATCAGTGATTACCCGAGCACAGATACGCAGTATTTT
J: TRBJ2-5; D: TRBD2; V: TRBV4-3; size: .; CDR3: CASSQDAGGRGTQYF; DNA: TGCGCCAGCAGCCAAGACGCGGGAGGGCGAGGGACCCAGTACTTC
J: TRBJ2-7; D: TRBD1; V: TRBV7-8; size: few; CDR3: CASSLAPDRGFLYEQYF; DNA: TGTGCCAGCAGCTTAGCACCGGACAGGGGGTTCCTCTACGAGCAGTACTTC
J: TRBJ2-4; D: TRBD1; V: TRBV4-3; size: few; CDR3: CASSYDRGSAKNIQYF; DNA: TGCGCCAGCAGCTATGACAGGGGATCTGCCAAAAACATTCAGTACTTC
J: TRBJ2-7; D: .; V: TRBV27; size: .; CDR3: CASSLKYGIDEQYF; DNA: TGTGCCAGCAGTCTTAAATACGGGATTGACGAGCAGTACTTC
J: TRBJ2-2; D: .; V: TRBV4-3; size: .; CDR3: CASSQDPYRANTGELFF; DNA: TGCGCCAGCAGCCAAGATCCGTACCGGGCGAACACCGGGGAGCTGTTTTTT
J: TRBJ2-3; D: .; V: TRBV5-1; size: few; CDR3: CASSLAAVADTQYF; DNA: TGCGCCAGCAGCTTAGCAGCGGTGGCAGATACGCAGTATTTT